This T cell receptor beta chain derives from a study of shared clonotypes between healthy human individuals. Study outcomes and limitations: Measured sharing among donors was expected to vary with sequencing depth. Some naive CD4 clonotypes, about 5.5%, turned up in common across several donors.

Measured with immunoSEQ multiplex PCR; TCRdb has only the in-frame clones, and not every one. The sample holds approximately 2.4 million clones; 90% to 97% are singletons and the top ten take around 0.13%. Looked up from germline, CDR1 is MGHDK and CDR2 is SYGVNS. V was clipped by 6 bases and J by 7 bases; unmatched bases: 9. This CDR3 contains 14 residues. Concerning this clone itself: The antigen is undetermined.

The source material was naive CD4+ T cells sorted from blood. Sample subset: CD45RA+ positively selected. This sequence joins TRBV25-1 and TRBJ1-5; 7 bases are a match to TRBD1. The TCR was taken from a man aged 18 to 30 in good health. The CDR3 sequence: CASSSTGIGQPQHF. CDR3 in DNA: TGTGCCAGCAGCTCGACAGGGATTGGACAGCCCCAGCATTTT.